The 17 T cell receptor beta chains listed next were all sequenced from one sample in a study of naive CD8 T cells in extremely preterm neonates. Assay used: immunoSEQ multiplex PCR; TCRdb lists only in-frame clones, some missing. The table lists roughly 6,500 clones, about 98% of them singletons. Cord blood came from elective full-term cesareans at about 37-41 weeks without labor or membrane rupture. Input material: naive CD8+ T cells from cord blood. Receptor source: a newborn in good health.

The count of this clone is one. The J gene is TRBJ2-3, the V gene TRBV28, with D perhaps matching TRBD1 (5 bases). Germline V gene sequence: CDR1 MDHEN, CDR2 SYDVKM. This CDR3 comprises 14 residues. V lost 7 bases to trimming and J lost 0 bases, with 11 bases between them. CDR3: CASTQGYSTDTQYF. Here the CDR3 DNA reads TGTGCCAGCACTCAGGGATATAGCACAGATACGCAGTATTTT.

The chain combines TRBV7-2 with TRBJ2-7; maybe TRBD2 (7 bases). V lost 5 bases to trimming and J lost 6 bases, with 17 bases between them. Germline-derived CDR1 and CDR2 are SGHTA and FQGNSA. This CDR3 is built from 14 residues. The CDR3 sequence is CASSQFGGGPEQYF. The CDR3 DNA follows: TGTGCCAGCAGCCAATTCGGCGGGGGCCCCGAGCAGTACTTC.

The V gene is TRBV21-1, the J gene TRBJ2-5; TRBD2, the table's D call, was not compared with the DNA. TRBV21-1 counts as a pseudogene. This CDR3 contains 14 residues. CDR3 bases: TGTGCCAGCAGCAAGACTAGCGGGGGAGAGACCCAGTACTTC. This translates into CASSKTSGGETQYF.

The chain recombines TRBV9 with TRBJ2-7; 8 nucleotides match TRBD2. Trimming took 2 bases from V and 3 from J; bases not matched to a gene: 4. The CDR3 spans 14 residues. The germline gives CDR1 SGDLS, CDR2 YYNGEE. The CDR3 spells CASSVGLADYEQYF. The CDR3 DNA follows: TGTGCCAGCAGCGTCGGACTAGCTGACTACGAGCAGTACTTC.

The rearrangement links TRBV15 to TRBJ2-7; the D gene is possibly TRBD1 (6 bases). The V and J ends lost 4 bases and 0 bases respectively, with 10 bases between them. Germline V gene lookup returns CDR1 LNHNV and CDR2 YYDKDF (reference sequence). This CDR3 spans 14 amino acids. CDR3 protein: CATSIRGSSYEQYF. The CDR3 coding sequence is TGTGCCACCAGCATTAGGGGGTCCTCCTACGAGCAGTACTTC.

The chain carries TRBV13 and TRBJ1-2; 12 bases line up with TRBD1. The V gene's germline CDR1 is PRHDT and CDR2 FYEKMQ (reference sequence). The CDR3 is made up of 15 amino acids. Unmatched junction bases numbered 3, after V lost 3 bases and J lost 4 bases. CDR3 coding DNA: TGTGCCAGCAGCTTTGGGACAGGGGGCGGCTATGGCTACACCTTC. Translated, it gives CASSFGTGGGYGYTF.

CDR3 sequence (DNA): TGTGCCAGCAGTTTAGGGGACAACTCCTACAATGAGCAGTTCTTC. Encoded protein: CASSLGDNSYNEQFF. The gene calls are TRBV27 and TRBJ2-1; tentatively, D is TRBD1 (6 bases). The CDR3 is made up of 15 amino acids. V lost 2 bases and J lost 0, with 8 bases in between. Looked up from germline, CDR1 is MNHEY and CDR2 is SMNVEV (reference sequence).

The chain carries TRBV4-2 and TRBJ2-1, with D possibly being TRBD1 (5 bases). There are 12 residues in the CDR3. V was clipped by 3 bases and J by 6 bases, with 6 bases between them. The germline CDR1 and CDR2 sequences are LGHNA and YNFKEQ. The CDR3 coding sequence is TGTGCCAGCAGCCAGGGGCTCAATGAGCAGTTCTTC. This codes for CASSQGLNEQFF.

The rearrangement joins TRBV27 to TRBJ2-7; 9 positions agree with TRBD1. CDR1 is MNHEY and CDR2 is SMNVEV in the germline V gene (reference sequence). V lost 0 bases to trimming and J lost 2 bases; unmatched junction nucleotides: 5. The CDR3 has 16 residues. CDR3 nucleotide sequence: TGTGCCAGCAGTTTATCGAAGGGACAGGGACCCTACGAGCAGTACTTC. Protein sequence: CASSLSKGQGPYEQYF.

The chain is built from TRBV5-5 and TRBJ1-5; no clear D gene. The CDR3 is made up of 13 amino acids. Germline CDR1 and CDR2: SGHKS and YYEKEE (reference sequence). The ends were cut back, 0 bases at V and 6 bases at J, with 7 bases in the middle. Here the CDR3 DNA reads TGTGCCAGCAGCTTGGGAGGGAGTCAGCCCCAGCATTTT. Translated, it gives CASSLGGSQPQHF. Combining the CDR3 with reference TRBV5-5 and TRBJ1-5 gives the whole variable domain DAGVTQSPTHLIKTRGQQVTLRCSPISGHKSVSWYQQVLGQGPQFIFQYYEKEERGRGNFPDRFSARQFPNYSSELNVNALLLGDSALYLCASSLGGSQPQHFGDGTRLSIL.

The chain recombines TRBV6-5 with TRBJ1-6, with 12 nucleotides matching TRBD1. J lost 11 bases, V lost 2 bases, and 1 base had no gene match. Per germline, CDR1 MNHEY and CDR2 SVGAGI. The CDR3 is made up of 14 amino acids. DNA for the CDR3: TGTGCCAGCAGTTACGGGACAGGGGGCACACCCCTCCACTTT. This gives the protein CASSYGTGGTPLHF.

In nucleotides, the CDR3 is TGTGCCTGGAGGGACAGGGGGCTCACTGAAGCTTTCTTT. Its translation: CAWRDRGLTEAFF. This rearrangement joins TRBV30 to TRBJ1-1, with 11 bases lining up with TRBD1. Per the germline V gene, CDR1 is GTSNPN and CDR2 is SVGIG (reference sequence). The CDR3 is 13 amino acids. With V trimmed by 3 bases and J by 4 bases, 1 base remained unmatched.

The chain combines TRBV14 with TRBJ2-3; TRBD2 might be the D (5 bases). CDR3 length equals 16 residues. V was shortened by 0 bases and J by 1 base, with 11 bases between the two germline ends. Germline V gives CDR1 SGHDN, CDR2 FVKESK. This CDR3 reads CASSQETRSRTDTQYF. In nucleotides, the CDR3 is TGTGCCAGCAGCCAAGAAACTAGGAGCCGCACAGATACGCAGTATTTT.

Remarks on this clone: One end of the junction is discordant with germline, which a read error may explain. Other DNA sequences within the sample encode an identical CDR3. The genes are TRBV30 and TRBJ1-5; 7 bases agree with TRBD1. The CDR3 sequence is 15 residues long. Germline V gives CDR1 GTSNPN, CDR2 SVGIG (reference sequence). The CDR3 coding sequence is TGTGCCTGGAGTGTCGGGACAGTGGAGTATCAGCCCCAGCACTTT. Its protein product is CAWSVGTVEYQPQHF.

The genes are TRBV27 and TRBJ2-1; TRBD2 matches at 10 bases. After removal of 5 bases from V and 2 bases from J, the junction contained 18 bases not matched to a gene. This CDR3 contains 20 residues. CDR1 is MNHEY and CDR2 is SMNVEV in the germline V gene (reference sequence). CDR3 DNA sequence: TGTGCCAGCAGTCCTGGGACTCCCGGACTAGCGGTACCCCCCTACAATGAGCAGTTCTTC. As protein: CASSPGTPGLAVPPYNEQFF.

This clone was seen once. The rearrangement links TRBV28 to TRBJ2-1; 11 positions agree with TRBD2. The V and J ends lost 2 bases and 5 bases, in that order; junction bases with no gene match: 8. The CDR3 totals 17 residues. Germline values: CDR1 MDHEN, CDR2 SYDVKM. The DNA for the CDR3 is TGTGCCAGCAGTTTAAAGGAGACTAGCGGGACCAACAATGAGCAGTTCTTC. Encoded protein: CASSLKETSGTNNEQFF.

CDR3 loop: CASSYGNTGHTEAFF. The CDR3 region has the DNA TGTGCCAGCAGTTACGGAAACACAGGGCACACTGAAGCTTTCTTT. The V gene is TRBV6-5, the J gene TRBJ1-1, with a weak D call TRBD1 (6 bases). Germline V CDR1 and CDR2: MNHEY, SVGAGI. The CDR3 length is 15 residues. V lost 2 bases, J lost 3 bases, and 13 bases lay in between.